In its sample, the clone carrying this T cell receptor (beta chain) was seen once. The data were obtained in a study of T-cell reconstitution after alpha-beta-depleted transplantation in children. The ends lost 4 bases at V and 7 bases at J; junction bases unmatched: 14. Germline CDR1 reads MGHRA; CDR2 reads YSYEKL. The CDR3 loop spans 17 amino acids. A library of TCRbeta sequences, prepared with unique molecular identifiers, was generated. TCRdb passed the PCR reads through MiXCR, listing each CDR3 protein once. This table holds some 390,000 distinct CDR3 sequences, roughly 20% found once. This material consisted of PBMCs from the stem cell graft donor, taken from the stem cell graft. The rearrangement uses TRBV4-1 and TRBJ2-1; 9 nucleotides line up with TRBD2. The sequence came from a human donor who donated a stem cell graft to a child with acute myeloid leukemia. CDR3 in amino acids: CASSLESSGIVVNEQFF. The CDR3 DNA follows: TGCGCCAGCAGCCTGGAATCTAGCGGGATAGTGGTGAATGAGCAGTTCTTC.